The present T cell receptor beta chain was sequenced within a study of T cell responses to AZD1222 COVID-19 vaccine. On the study more broadly: Second doses at about 4 or about 12 weeks were pooled. Study-level points and caveats: Compared with day 0, the breadth and depth of the Spike-specific TCR repertoire rose significantly after two doses of AZD1222. Without day 14 samples, only post-peak T cell repertoires were studied. Spike regions recognized by vaccine-associated CD4 TCRs spanned the protein, led by 160-218 and 743-854.

The germline gives CDR1 LNHDA, CDR2 SQIVND (reference sequence). The V segment lost 6 bases and the J segment 1 base; nucleotides outside the gene matches: 4. The CDR3 is 14 amino acids. Clones were sequenced by immunoSEQ multiplex PCR, and TCRdb holds only the in-frame ones, with some missing. The sample has over 120,000 clones, around 91% seen once. As to this clone: No antigen is known for it.

This material consisted of peripheral blood, taken on day 0 of AZD1222 vaccination. This rearrangement joins TRBV19 to TRBJ1-1; 8 positions agree with TRBD1. The TCR was taken from an adult in good health. The CDR3 sequence: CASSRTGQNTEAFF. The DNA for the CDR3 is TGTGCCAGTAGCCGGACAGGGCAGAACACTGAAGCTTTCTTT.